The rows below give T cell receptor beta chains drawn from one sample of a study of read filtering for tumor transcriptome and immune sequencing. TCRdb re-derived calls from the reads in MiXCR, one entry per CDR3 protein. In the table there are fewer than 50,000 distinct CDR3 sequences, 13% of which are singletons. The sample consisted of a population of CD138-negative cells sorted from bone marrow. The receptors derive from a donor aged 40 or over with multiple myeloma. Each CDR3 is given with its conserved first and last residue. The D gene is left open where the match is weak. Part of the rows lack a size; the others show once, few, many or a class for expanded clones.

d_call	v_call	j_call	clone_size	cdr3_aa	cdr3_nt
.	TRBV5-1	TRBJ2-1	.	CASPLREQFF	TGCGCCAGTCCCTTGCGTGAGCAGTTCTTC
.	TRBV23-1	TRBJ1-5	many	CASSQDGQPQHF	TGCGCCAGCAGTCAAGACGGTCAGCCCCAGCATTTT
.	TRBV20-1	TRBJ2-3	many	CSAAAGILTDTQYF	TGCAGCGCAGCGGCAGGGATATTGACAGATACGCAGTATTTT
.	TRBV7-6	TRBJ2-1	.	CASSSLLGSYNEQFF	TGTGCCAGCAGCTCGTTGTTGGGCTCCTACAATGAGCAGTTCTTC
.	TRBV6-5	TRBJ1-1	many	CASSYSKGGAAEAFF	TGTGCCAGCAGTTACTCGAAAGGGGGGGCGGCTGAAGCTTTCTTT
TRBD2	TRBV28	TRBJ2-7	many	CASRPGLAGANEQYF	TGTGCCAGCAGGCCGGGACTAGCGGGAGCCAACGAGCAGTACTTC
.	TRBV28	TRBJ2-7	many	CASSFSGVGNSYEQYF	TGTGCCAGCAGTTTCTCTGGGGTGGGGAACTCCTACGAGCAGTACTTC
TRBD1	TRBV30	TRBJ2-7	many	CAWSVLTGGSEQYF	TGTGCCTGGAGTGTCCTGACAGGGGGCTCCGAGCAGTACTTC
.	TRBV28	TRBJ2-3	many	CASSPMGLVDTQYF	TGTGCCAGCAGTCCGATGGGCCTTGTAGATACGCAGTATTTT
.	TRBV7-3	TRBJ2-2	many	CASSPVLGGELFF	TGTGCCAGCAGCCCGGTCCTTGGCGGGGAGCTGTTTTTT
TRBD1	TRBV7-2	TRBJ2-5	many	CASSLQGAETQYF	TGTGCCAGCAGCTTACAGGGGGCGGAGACCCAGTACTTC
TRBD2	TRBV2	TRBJ2-1	many	CATTQAGAPGEQFF	TGTGCCACCACCCAAGCGGGAGCCCCTGGTGAGCAGTTCTTC
.	TRBV19	TRBJ2-7	many	CASGGRGEQYF	TGTGCCAGCGGAGGCAGGGGAGAGCAGTACTTC
.	TRBV19	TRBJ1-5	many	CASSIVGRGGNQPQHF	TGTGCCAGTAGTATAGTCGGCCGAGGTGGCAATCAGCCCCAGCATTTT
.	TRBV5-1	TRBJ2-5	few	CASSLDSAGETQYF	TGCGCCAGCAGCTTGGATTCAGCTGGAGAGACCCAGTACTTC
.	TRBV28	TRBJ2-1	.	CASSLSPSGYNEQLF	TGTGCCAGCAGTTTATCTCCTTCGGGGTACAATGAGCAGCTCTTC
TRBD2	TRBV19	TRBJ2-2	many	CASTGGGSLPNTGELFF	TGTGCCAGTACCGGCGGGGGGAGCTTACCGAACACCGGGGAGCTGTTTTTT
.	TRBV29-1	TRBJ2-5	.	CSDDSSGETQYF	TGCAGCGATGATAGCTCGGGCGAGACCCAGTACTTC
TRBD2	TRBV20-1	TRBJ2-3	few	CSATISGAKTDTQNF	TGCAGTGCGACTATTAGCGGGGCAAAGACAGATACGCAGAATTTT
.	TRBV7-8	TRBJ2-7	few	CASSSYRVLGEQYF	TGTGCCAGCAGCTCCTACAGGGTTTTGGGCGAGCAGTACTTC
.	TRBV11-2	TRBJ2-2	.	CASSLGGTYRTGELFF	TGTGCCAGCAGCTTAGGGGGTACATACAGGACCGGGGAGCTGTTTTTT
TRBD2	TRBV5-1	TRBJ2-1	medium-sized	CASSLEGLASWSYNEQFF	TGCGCCAGCAGCTTGGAGGGACTAGCAAGTTGGTCCTACAATGAGCAGTTCTTC
.	TRBV29-1	TRBJ1-1	.	CSAGGGRAEAFF	TGCAGCGCTGGAGGAGGGAGGGCTGAAGCTTTCTTT
.	TRBV10-3	TRBJ1-2	many	CAISEGPTNYGYTF	TGTGCCATCAGTGAGGGCCCAACTAACTATGGCTACACCTTC
TRBD2	TRBV24-1	TRBJ2-1	.	CATSDFGGRDTSGFYNEQFF	TGTGCCACCAGTGATTTCGGGGGCAGAGACACTAGCGGGTTCTACAATGAGCAGTTCTTC
.	TRBV7-2	TRBJ2-5	many	CASSYQKLQETQYF	TGTGCCAGCAGCTACCAGAAACTGCAAGAGACCCAGTACTTC
.	TRBV5-1	TRBJ2-7	many	CASSLGTRSSYEQYF	TGCGCCAGCAGCTTGGGGACAAGAAGCTCCTACGAGCAGTACTTC
.	TRBV27	TRBJ2-7	.	CASSLGQGFYEQYF	TGTGCCAGCAGTTTGGGGCAGGGGTTCTACGAGCAGTACTTC
TRBD1	TRBV29-1	TRBJ2-2	many	CSVRLGQGAGELFF	TGCAGCGTTCGATTGGGACAGGGGGCCGGGGAGCTGTTTTTT
TRBD1	TRBV11-2	TRBJ2-5	many	CASSLDVTGLAETQYF	TGTGCCAGCAGCTTAGACGTGACAGGGTTGGCAGAGACCCAGTACTTC
TRBD1	TRBV19	TRBJ1-5	few	CAGSRQGGNQPQHF	TGTGCCGGATCTAGACAGGGTGGCAATCAGCCCCAGCATTTT
.	TRBV6-1	TRBJ2-1	many	CASTAGVGGYNEQFF	TGTGCCAGTACAGCAGGGGTTGGGGGCTACAATGAGCAGTTCTTC
.	TRBV29-1	TRBJ2-5	.	CSAGGETQYF	TGCAGCGCCGGAGGTGAGACCCAGTACTTC
TRBD2	TRBV28	TRBJ2-1	many	CASKASGSINEQFF	TGTGCCAGTAAGGCTAGCGGGAGTATTAATGAGCAGTTCTTC
.	TRBV7-9	TRBJ2-3	many	CASSLAFSYGTDTQYF	TGTGCCAGCAGCTTAGCCTTCTCCTACGGCACAGATACGCAGTATTTT
.	TRBV7-9	TRBJ2-3	many	CASSLAVADTQYF	TGTGCCAGCAGCTTAGCGGTTGCAGATACGCAGTATTTT
TRBD2	TRBV20-1	TRBJ2-7	many	CSADRGTSGSSYEQYF	TGCAGTGCCGACCGCGGGACTAGCGGGAGCTCCTACGAGCAGTACTTC
TRBD1	TRBV29-1	TRBJ2-5	.	CSAEAGGAETQYF	TGCAGCGCAGAGGCAGGGGGCGCGGAGACCCAGTACTTC
.	TRBV7-2	TRBJ2-3	many	CASSLNGAEADTQYF	TGTGCCAGCAGCTTGAACGGGGCCGAGGCAGATACGCAGTATTTT